Each of the 3 T cell receptor beta chains below was sequenced from the same sample in a study of blood T cell repertoires in COVID-19. Sequencing was performed with immunoSEQ multiplex PCR; in TCRdb, only in-frame clones are kept and a portion is missing. The sample comprises hundreds of thousands of clones, 85% to 90% of which are singletons, and under 4.5% rests with the top ten. The sample was peripheral blood. All receptors come from a woman between 50 and 59 years old with active or convalescent COVID-19.

This clone was recorded a few times. The V gene is TRBV30, the J gene TRBJ2-1; TRBD2 might be the D (6 bases). The CDR3 sequence is 14 residues long. Germline CDR1 and CDR2: GTSNPN and SVGIG (reference sequence). Trimming removed 0 bases from V and 9 bases from J, with 15 bases in between. The CDR3 nucleotides are TGTGCCTGGAGTGTACTAGCCTCGTTGGGTGAGCAGTTCTTC. This translates into CAWSVLASLGEQFF.

The chain employs TRBV27 and TRBJ1-1; no clear D. The CDR3 runs to 13 residues. Germline CDR1 reads MNHEY; CDR2 reads SMNVEV (reference sequence). With 5 bases removed from V and 8 bases from J, the gap between germline ends came to 15 bases. The CDR3 reads CASSPRELPEAFF. For the CDR3, the DNA is TGTGCCAGCAGTCCCCGGGAGCTCCCCGAAGCTTTCTTT.

This chain links TRBV10-2 with TRBJ1-5; no firm D call. The CDR3 covers 13 residues. The ends were cut back, 2 bases at V and 4 bases at J, with 6 bases in the middle. Looked up from germline, CDR1 is WSHSY and CDR2 is SAAADI. This CDR3 is CASSESKNQPQHF. DNA for the CDR3: TGCGCCAGCAGTGAGAGCAAGAATCAGCCCCAGCATTTT.